The 18 T cell receptor beta chains listed next were all sequenced from one sample in a study of blood T cell repertoires in COVID-19. The repertoire was sequenced with immunoSEQ multiplex PCR; TCRdb's copy has only in-frame clones and lacks some. The profile shows some 69,000 clones, 70% to 85% of them singletons. Sequenced: peripheral blood. Source of these receptors: an older woman with acute or convalescent COVID-19.

This sequence joins TRBV19 and TRBJ1-5, with 10 bases fitting TRBD1. Germline CDR1 LNHDA, CDR2 SQIVND (reference sequence). There are 16 residues in the CDR3. The ends lost 3 bases at V and 3 bases at J; junction bases unmatched: 5. The CDR3 loop is CASSIRTGGTNQPQHF. CDR3 nucleotide sequence: TGTGCCAGTAGTATTCGGACAGGGGGGACCAATCAGCCCCAGCATTTT.

The V and J genes are TRBV6-5 and TRBJ1-5; D is uncertain. Germline assignment: CDR1 MNHEY and CDR2 SVGAGI. The CDR3 contains 13 residues. V lost 7 bases and J 5 bases, leaving 12 bases between the germline ends. The CDR3 bases are TGTGCCAGCAACCTCGACTCCTATCAGCCCCAGCATTTT. This sequence encodes CASNLDSYQPQHF.

This clone was detected only a few times. The CDR3 DNA sequence: TGTGCCAGCAGCGCTGACATTAACTATGGCTACACCTTC. It codes for CASSADINYGYTF. The gene calls are TRBV2 and TRBJ1-2; D not certain. With 6 bases removed from V and 1 base from J, the gap between germline ends came to 9 bases. This CDR3 has 13 amino acids. Germline lookup yields CDR1 SNHLY and CDR2 FYNNEI.

This rearrangement joins TRBV3-1 (or the pseudogene TRBV3-2) to TRBJ1-1, with 8 bases matching TRBD1. The germline V gene has CDR1 LGHDT and CDR2 YNNKEL (reference sequence). V lost 6 bases and J lost 8; bases outside the gene matches: 2. The CDR3 is 11 amino acids. The CDR3 region is CASRRQGEAFF. The DNA for the CDR3 is TGTGCCAGCAGAAGACAGGGGGAAGCTTTCTTT.

The rearrangement uses TRBV7-2 and TRBJ2-5; D perhaps matches TRBD1 (6 bases). V lost 3 bases and J lost 2, with 7 bases in between. The CDR3 extends over 13 amino acids. From germline, CDR1 is SGHTA and CDR2 FQGNSA. The CDR3 is CASSFGQQETQYF. The CDR3 DNA sequence: TGTGCCAGCAGCTTTGGACAGCAAGAGACCCAGTACTTC.

This sequence joins TRBV6-5 and TRBJ2-4; D is possibly TRBD2 (6 bases). The length of the CDR3 is 12 residues. Germline CDR1 MNHEY, CDR2 SVGAGI. Between the trimmed V and J ends, which lost 6 bases and 11 bases, there was a span of 14 bases. CDR3 in amino acids: CASRGTSLVQYF. In DNA, the CDR3 is TGTGCCAGCAGGGGAACTAGCTTGGTTCAGTACTTC.

This clone was seen once. J is TRBJ2-7 and V is TRBV2; 7 nucleotides match TRBD1. V was pared by 5 bases and J by 2 bases, with 9 bases of the junction left unmatched. In germline, CDR1 is SNHLY, CDR2 FYNNEI. The CDR3 consists of 15 residues. The CDR3: CASSKNRGGTYEQYF. CDR3 nucleotide sequence: TGTGCCAGCAGTAAAAACAGGGGTGGCACCTACGAGCAGTACTTC.

V and J are TRBV9 and TRBJ2-1; D perhaps matches TRBD1 (5 bases). V was shortened by 0 bases and J by 9 bases, with 10 bases between the two germline ends. The germline V gene encodes CDR1 SGDLS and CDR2 YYNGEE. The CDR3 sequence is 13 residues long. The CDR3: CASSVVERGEQFF. The CDR3 nucleotides read TGTGCCAGCAGCGTAGTTGAAAGGGGTGAGCAGTTCTTC.

The genes are TRBV14 and TRBJ2-1, with 12 bases aligning to TRBD2. With 4 bases clipped from V and 9 bases from J, the junction kept 4 bases outside the gene matches. Germline CDR1 reads SGHDN; CDR2 reads FVKESK. The CDR3 is made up of 14 amino acids. CDR3 in amino acids: CASSRTSGRPEQFF. CDR3 sequence (DNA): TGTGCCAGCAGCCGAACTAGCGGGAGGCCTGAGCAGTTCTTC.

The chain uses TRBV29-1 and TRBJ2-7, with D possibly TRBD2 on 6 matching bases. V dropped 4 bases and J dropped 0 bases, with 16 bases sitting between them. The CDR3 sequence is 15 residues long. Germline V gives CDR1 SQVTM, CDR2 ANQGSEA. In nucleotides, the CDR3 is TGCAGCGTTGTGATGCGGGGAACTATCTCCTACGAGCAGTACTTC. This translates into CSVVMRGTISYEQYF.

The rearrangement uses TRBV5-1 and TRBJ2-6; D is possibly TRBD1 (6 bases). The CDR3 is 18 residues long. The germline gives CDR1 SGHRS, CDR2 YFSETQ. Trimming took 0 bases from V and 2 from J, leaving 15 bases between them. CDR3 sequence reads: CASSLGGGQPTGANVLTF. CDR3 nucleotides: TGCGCCAGCAGCTTGGGGGGCGGACAGCCAACTGGGGCCAACGTCCTGACTTTC.

The chain is built from TRBV24-1 and TRBJ1-2; 9 bases agree with TRBD1. CDR1 is KGHDR, CDR2 SFDVKD, per germline. The CDR3 loop spans 17 amino acids. J lost 1 base, V lost 4 bases, and 9 bases had no gene match. This chain's CDR3 is CATSELPTGGVNYGYTF. As DNA, the CDR3 is TGTGCCACCAGTGAACTACCGACAGGGGGGGTTAACTATGGCTACACCTTC.

This chain connects TRBV11-2 to TRBJ1-1; 7 bases agree with TRBD1. The CDR3 loop spans 14 amino acids. The V gene end was trimmed by 5 bases and the J gene end by 3 bases; junction bases not matched to a gene: 6. Germline V gene lookup returns CDR1 SGHAT and CDR2 FQNNGV. The CDR3 spells CASSREQGHTEAFF. The CDR3 nucleotides read TGTGCCAGCAGCCGGGAACAGGGGCACACTGAAGCTTTCTTT. Together with reference TRBV11-2 and TRBJ1-1, the CDR3 gives the full variable domain: EAGVAQSPRYKIIEKRQSVAFWCNPISGHATLYWYQQILGQGPKLLIQFQNNGVVDDSQLPKDRFSAERLKGVDSTLKIQPAKLEDSAVYLCASSREQGHTEAFFGQGTRLTVV.

This clone has more than one count but fewer than ten. The chain employs TRBV24-1 and TRBJ2-2, with 8 bases identical to TRBD2. The CDR3 runs to 17 residues. The junction had 5 bases not matched to a gene; V was cut back by 1 base and J by 2 bases. CDR1 and CDR2 from the germline V gene are KGHDR and SFDVKD. The CDR3 DNA sequence: TGTGCCACCAGTGATTTTGGGAGCGGGGGCAACACCGGGGAGCTGTTTTTT. Encoded protein: CATSDFGSGGNTGELFF.

V is TRBV15 and J is TRBJ1-1; D uncertain. Deletions cut 5 bases from V and 2 bases from J, with 9 bases between. The CDR3 length is 13 residues. CDR1 and CDR2 (germline): LNHNV, YYDKDF (reference sequence). The CDR3 spells CATSPSTNTEAFF. CDR3 sequence (DNA): TGTGCCACCAGCCCCTCCACAAACACTGAAGCTTTCTTT.

The chain joins TRBV2 to TRBJ1-1; D gene ambiguous. The CDR3 has 13 amino acids. Germline V gene data show CDR1 as SNHLY and CDR2 as FYNNEI. V shed 11 bases and J shed 0 bases, with 13 bases lying between them. The CDR3, as DNA: TGTGCCGGAGCGGGGAATATGAACACTGAAGCTTTCTTT. The encoded protein is CAGAGNMNTEAFF.

V and J are TRBV29-1 and TRBJ2-7; D is unclear. Trimming cost V 7 bases and J 0 bases, with 7 bases left between them. CDR1 is SQVTM and CDR2 is ANQGSEA in the germline V gene. This CDR3 is 11 amino acids long. In DNA, the CDR3 is TGCAGCGGGCAGGACTCCTACGAGCAGTACTTC. Residues: CSGQDSYEQYF.

This chain joins TRBV15 and TRBJ2-5; weak D call: TRBD1 (5 bases). The CDR3 extends over 14 amino acids. Germline V gene data show CDR1 as LNHNV and CDR2 as YYDKDF (reference sequence). Trimming cost V 0 bases and J 7 bases, with 12 bases left between them. The CDR3 DNA is TGTGCCACCAGCAGAGATCAGAGAAGGGGGACCCAGTACTTC. It specifies CATSRDQRRGTQYF.